This T cell receptor (beta chain) was retrieved from a study of patients and donors after allogeneic stem cell transplantation. Per the germline V gene, CDR1 is KGHSH and CDR2 is LQKENI. The CDR3 length is 13 residues. Trimming stripped 2 bases from V and 5 bases from J, with 6 bases between. TCRdb called the RT-PCR reads again in MiXCR, with one record for every CDR3 protein. The sample has roughly 880,000 distinct CDR3 sequences; roughly 18% are singletons. The sequenced sample was blood, either unsorted or a sorted T cell fraction (not recorded which). This TCR was sampled from a human donor who was either an allogeneic HSCT recipient or a stem cell or donor lymphocyte infusion donor (not recorded which). It is not recorded whose cells these are; they may come from a transplant donor. This chain connects TRBV18 to TRBJ2-2; no clear D. CDR3 nucleotides: TGTGCCAGCTCACCAAAACCTACCGGGGAGCTGTTTTTT. Its protein product is CASSPKPTGELFF.